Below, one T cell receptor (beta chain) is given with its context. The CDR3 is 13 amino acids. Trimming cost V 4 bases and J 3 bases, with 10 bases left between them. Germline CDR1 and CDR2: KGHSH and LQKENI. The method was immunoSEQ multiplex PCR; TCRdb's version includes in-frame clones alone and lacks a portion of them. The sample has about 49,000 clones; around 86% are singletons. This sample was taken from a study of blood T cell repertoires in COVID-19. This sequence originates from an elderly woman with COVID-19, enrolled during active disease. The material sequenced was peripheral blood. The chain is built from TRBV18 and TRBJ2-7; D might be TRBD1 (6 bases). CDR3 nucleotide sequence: TGTGCCAGCTCACTGGACAGTCTCTACGAGCAGTACTTC. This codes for CASSLDSLYEQYF.